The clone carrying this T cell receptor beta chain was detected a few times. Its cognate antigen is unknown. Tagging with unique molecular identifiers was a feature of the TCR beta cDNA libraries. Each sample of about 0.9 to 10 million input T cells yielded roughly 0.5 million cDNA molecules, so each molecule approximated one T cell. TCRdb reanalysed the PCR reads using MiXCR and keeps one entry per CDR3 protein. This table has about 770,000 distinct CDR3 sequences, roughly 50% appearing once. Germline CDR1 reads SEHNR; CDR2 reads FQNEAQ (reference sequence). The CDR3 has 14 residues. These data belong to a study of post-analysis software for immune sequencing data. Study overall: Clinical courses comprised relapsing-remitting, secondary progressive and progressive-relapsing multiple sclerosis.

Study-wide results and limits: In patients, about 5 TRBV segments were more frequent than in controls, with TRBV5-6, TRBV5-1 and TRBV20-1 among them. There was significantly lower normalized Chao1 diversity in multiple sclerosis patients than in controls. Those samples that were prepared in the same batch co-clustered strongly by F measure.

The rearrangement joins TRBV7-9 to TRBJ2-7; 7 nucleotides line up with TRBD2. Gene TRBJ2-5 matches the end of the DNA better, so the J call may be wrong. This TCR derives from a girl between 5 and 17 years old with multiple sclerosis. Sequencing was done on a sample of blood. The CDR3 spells CASSLGTSVKTQYF. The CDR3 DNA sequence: TGTGCCAGCAGCTTAGGGACTAGTGTAAAGACCCAGTACTTC.